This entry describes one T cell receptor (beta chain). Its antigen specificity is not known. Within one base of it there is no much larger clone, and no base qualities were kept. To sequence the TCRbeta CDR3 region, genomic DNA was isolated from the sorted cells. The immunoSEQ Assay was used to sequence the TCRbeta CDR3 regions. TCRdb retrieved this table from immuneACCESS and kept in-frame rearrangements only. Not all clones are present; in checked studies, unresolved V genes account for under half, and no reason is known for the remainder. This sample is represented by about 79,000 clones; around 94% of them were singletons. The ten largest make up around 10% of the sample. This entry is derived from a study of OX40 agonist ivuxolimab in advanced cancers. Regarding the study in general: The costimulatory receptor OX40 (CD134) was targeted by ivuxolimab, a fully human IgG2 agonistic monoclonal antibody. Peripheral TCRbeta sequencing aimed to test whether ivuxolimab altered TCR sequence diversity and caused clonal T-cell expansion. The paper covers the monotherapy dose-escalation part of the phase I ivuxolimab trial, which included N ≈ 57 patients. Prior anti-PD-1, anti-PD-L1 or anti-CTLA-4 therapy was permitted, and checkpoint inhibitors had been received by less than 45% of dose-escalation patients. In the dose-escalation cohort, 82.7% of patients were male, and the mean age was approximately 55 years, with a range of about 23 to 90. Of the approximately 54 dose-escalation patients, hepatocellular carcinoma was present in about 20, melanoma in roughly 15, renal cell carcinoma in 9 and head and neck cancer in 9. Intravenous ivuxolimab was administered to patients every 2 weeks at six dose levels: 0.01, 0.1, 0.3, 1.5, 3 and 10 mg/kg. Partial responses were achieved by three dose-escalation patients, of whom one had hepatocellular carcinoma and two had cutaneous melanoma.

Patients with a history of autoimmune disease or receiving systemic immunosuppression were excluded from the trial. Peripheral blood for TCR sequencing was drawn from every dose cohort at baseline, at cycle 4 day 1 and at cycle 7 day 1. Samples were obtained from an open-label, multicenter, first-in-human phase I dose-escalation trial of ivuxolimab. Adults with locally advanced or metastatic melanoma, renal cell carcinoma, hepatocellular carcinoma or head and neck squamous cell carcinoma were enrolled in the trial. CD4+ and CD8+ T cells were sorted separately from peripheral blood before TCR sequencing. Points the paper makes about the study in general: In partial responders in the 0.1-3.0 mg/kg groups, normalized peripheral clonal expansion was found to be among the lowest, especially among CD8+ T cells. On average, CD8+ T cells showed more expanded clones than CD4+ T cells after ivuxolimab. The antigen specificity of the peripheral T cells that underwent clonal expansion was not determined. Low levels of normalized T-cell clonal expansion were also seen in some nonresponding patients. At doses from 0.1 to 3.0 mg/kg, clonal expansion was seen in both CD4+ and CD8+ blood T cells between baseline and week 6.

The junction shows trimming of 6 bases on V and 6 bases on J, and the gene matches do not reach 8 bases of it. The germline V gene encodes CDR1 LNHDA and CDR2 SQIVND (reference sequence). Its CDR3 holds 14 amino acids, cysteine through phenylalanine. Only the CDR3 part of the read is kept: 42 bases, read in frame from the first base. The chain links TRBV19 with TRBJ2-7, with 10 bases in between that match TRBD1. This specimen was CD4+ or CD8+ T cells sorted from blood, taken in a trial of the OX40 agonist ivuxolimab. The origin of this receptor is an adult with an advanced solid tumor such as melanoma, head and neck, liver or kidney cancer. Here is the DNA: TGTGCCAGTAGACAGCAGGGACAGGGGTCCGAGCAGTACTTC. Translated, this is CASRQQGQGSEQYF.